Listed below are T cell receptor beta chains from one sample, sequenced in a study of OX40 agonist ivuxolimab in advanced cancers. The data were produced by immunoSEQ multiplex PCR, yet TCRdb's version contains in-frame clones alone and is incomplete. Among tens of thousands of clones listed, 70% to 90% were seen once. The sequences come from CD4+ or CD8+ T cells sorted from blood, collected in a trial of the OX40 agonist ivuxolimab. The source is an adult with an advanced solid tumor such as melanoma, head and neck, liver or kidney cancer. CDR3s include the opening cysteine and the closing phenylalanine or tryptophan. The order of the fields is J gene, V gene, clone size, D gene, CDR3 protein, CDR3 DNA. D genes are given only for firm matches. Not every row has a clone size; where given, it reads once, few, many or a size class.

>TRBJ2-1|TRBV27|once|TRBD2
CASSVSGSSEQFF
TGTGCCAGCAGTGTTAGCGGGAGCAGCGAGCAGTTCTTC
>TRBJ1-1|TRBV29-1|once|.
CSALKGVGGTEAFF
TGCAGCGCCCTTAAGGGAGTTGGGGGCACTGAAGCTTTCTTT
>TRBJ2-7|TRBV19|.|.
CASSVTFSYEQYF
TGTGCCAGTAGTGTGACATTTTCCTACGAGCAGTACTTC
>TRBJ1-4|TRBV7-9|.|TRBD1
CASSMTGGGEKLFF
TGTGCCAGCAGCATGACAGGGGGCGGTGAAAAACTGTTTTTT
>TRBJ1-4|TRBV4-1|.|.
CASSQVSPFRGWPMNEKLFF
TGCGCCAGCAGCCAAGTTTCCCCATTTAGAGGGTGGCCAATGAATGAAAAACTGTTTTTT
>TRBJ2-3|TRBV7-9|.|.
CAITDTQYF
TGTGCCATAACAGATACGCAGTATTTT
>TRBJ1-2|TRBV7-8|.|TRBD1
CASSPGTGYVWGYTF
TGTGCCAGCTCCCCAGGGACAGGTTATGTTTGGGGCTACACCTTC
>TRBJ1-2|TRBV30|.|TRBD1
CAWRHGTGLYGYTF
TGTGCCTGGAGGCACGGGACAGGGTTGTATGGCTACACCTTC
>TRBJ2-7|TRBV11-3|.|.
CASVDRVGAYEQYF
TGTGCCAGCGTGGACCGCGTCGGAGCCTACGAGCAGTACTTC
>TRBJ2-1|TRBV29-1|.|.
CSLVPPGTLSYNEQFF
TGCAGCTTAGTACCCCCCGGGACACTTTCCTACAATGAGCAGTTCTTC
>TRBJ2-2|TRBV9|.|TRBD2
CASSARLAGGTGELFF
TGTGCCAGCAGCGCCCGACTAGCGGGAGGCACCGGGGAGCTGTTTTTT
>TRBJ2-1|TRBV25-1|.|TRBD1
CASSEVGTGGKGEQFF
TGTGCCAGCAGTGAGGTAGGGACAGGGGGTAAAGGTGAGCAGTTCTTC
>TRBJ1-5|TRBV6-4|.|TRBD1
CASSDSSFQGANQPQHF
TGTGCCAGCAGTGACTCGTCTTTCCAGGGGGCCAATCAGCCCCAGCATTTT
>TRBJ2-7|TRBV6-5|.|TRBD2
CASSYSWGGEQYF
TGTGCCAGCAGTTACTCGTGGGGGGGGGAGCAGTACTTC
>TRBJ2-5|TRBV7-9|.|TRBD1
CASSVSGTGGQETQYF
TGTGCCAGCAGCGTATCCGGGACAGGGGGCCAAGAGACCCAGTACTTC
>TRBJ2-1|TRBV7-6|.|.
CASSPGTEQFF
TGTGCCAGCAGCCCAGGGACAGAGCAGTTCTTC
>TRBJ2-7|TRBV27|.|TRBD2
CASRPSNSGRDDYEQYF
TGTGCCAGCAGGCCTTCTAATAGCGGGAGGGACGACTACGAGCAGTACTTC
>TRBJ1-2|TRBV30|.|TRBD1
CAWSVGLGQGKGGYTF
TGTGCCTGGAGTGTGGGTTTGGGACAGGGGAAAGGCGGCTACACCTTC
>TRBJ2-1|TRBV7-2|.|TRBD2
CASSLAGGLDEQFF
TGTGCCAGCAGCCTAGCGGGGGGGCTGGATGAGCAGTTCTTC
>TRBJ1-1|TRBV12-5|few|.
CASGLVGHPGRTEAFF
TGTGCTAGTGGTTTGGTAGGTCATCCGGGGCGAACTGAAGCTTTCTTT
>TRBJ2-3|TRBV7-2|.|TRBD2
CASSSLRGGGSSDTQYF
TGTGCCAGCAGCTCCCTCCGGGGCGGGGGGTCTTCGGATACGCAGTATTTT
>TRBJ2-7|TRBV19|.|TRBD2
CASSMAGRPSSYEQYF
TGTGCCAGTAGTATGGCCGGGAGGCCCAGCTCCTACGAGCAGTACTTC
>TRBJ2-2|TRBV7-9|.|TRBD2
CASKLAGSTGELFF
TGTGCCAGCAAACTAGCGGGATCCACCGGGGAGCTGTTTTTT
>TRBJ1-2|TRBV15|.|TRBD1
CATLWTGAGGRGYTF
TGTGCCACCTTATGGACAGGGGCTGGTGGAAGAGGCTACACCTTC
>TRBJ2-7|TRBV19|.|TRBD1
CASSLGTGWSYEQYF
TGTGCCAGTAGTCTAGGGACAGGGTGGTCCTACGAGCAGTACTTC
>TRBJ2-1|TRBV4-3|.|.
CASSPETGNEQFF
TGCGCCAGCAGCCCAGAAACGGGGAATGAGCAGTTCTTC
>TRBJ2-7|TRBV27|.|.
CASSLKGNEQYF
TGTGCCAGCAGTTTGAAAGGAAACGAGCAGTACTTC
>TRBJ2-1|TRBV30|.|.
CAFEQGGGGNEQFF
TGTGCCTTCGAACAGGGTGGAGGTGGGAATGAGCAGTTCTTC
>TRBJ1-5|TRBV4-3|.|.
CASSQVGGQQPQHF
TGCGCCAGCAGCCAAGTTGGGGGGCAACAGCCCCAGCATTTT
>TRBJ1-1|TRBV4-1|few|TRBD1
CASSLRQGWRDTEAFF
TGCGCCAGCAGCCTGAGACAGGGCTGGAGGGACACTGAAGCTTTCTTT
>TRBJ2-7|TRBV5-1|.|.
CASSFSTGSSYEQYF
TGCGCCAGCAGCTTCTCGACTGGGAGCTCCTACGAGCAGTACTTC
>TRBJ2-7|TRBV6-1|.|.
CASSEFSVSYEQYF
TGTGCCAGCAGTGAATTTAGCGTGTCCTACGAGCAGTACTTC
>TRBJ2-1|TRBV25-1|.|.
CARSSYNEQFF
TGTGCCAGGAGCTCCTACAATGAGCAGTTCTTC
>TRBJ1-5|TRBV15|.|.
CATSRPLEGYSNQPQHF
TGTGCCACCAGCAGACCTCTCGAGGGGTATAGCAATCAGCCCCAGCATTTT
>TRBJ2-1|TRBV2|.|.
CASDGGPYEQFF
TGTGCCAGCGACGGGGGGCCGTATGAGCAGTTCTTC
>TRBJ1-2|TRBV4-1|.|.
CASSPLEGIYGYTF
TGCGCCAGCAGCCCTCTCGAGGGGATCTATGGCTACACCTTC
>TRBJ1-6|TRBV19|once|.
CASSRTQGYYNSPLHF
TGTGCCAGTAGCAGAACACAGGGCTACTATAATTCACCCCTCCACTTT
>TRBJ2-2|TRBV19|.|.
CASSPLSGPAYRTGELFF
TGTGCCAGTAGTCCCCTCTCAGGGCCAGCCTACAGGACCGGGGAGCTGTTTTTT
>TRBJ2-7|TRBV4-3|.|TRBD2
CASSQDQGGGPYDEQYF
TGCGCCAGCAGCCAAGATCAGGGCGGGGGGCCGTACGACGAACAGTACTTC